This T cell receptor beta chain stems from a study of vaccination effects on CD4 cells after COVID-19. Overall study findings and caveats: Healthy vaccinees' vaccine-induced clones included only 1 of 255 that recognized common cold coronaviruses.

Only in-frame clones appear in the TCRdb table, and some are missing; sequencing was by immunoSEQ multiplex PCR. The sample comprises around 55,000 clones, roughly 70% of which are singletons, and approximately 16% rests with the top ten. Note on this clone: Its antigen remains unknown.

Germline V gene data show CDR1 as LNHDA and CDR2 as SQIVND (reference sequence). After removal of 3 bases from V and 2 bases from J, the junction contained 7 bases not matched to a gene. The CDR3 is made up of 16 amino acids. Within the ViraFEST assay, antigen-specific CD4+ T cells underwent expansion with viral peptide pools prior to sequencing. Once cultured for approximately ten days, the cells underwent separation to obtain CD4+ T cells. Among the vaccine recipients, none had a prior SARS-CoV-2 infection, and nucleocapsid antibodies were negative. Half-medium exchanges with IL-2 medium took place on days 3 and 7.

The clonotype was recovered from a human donor who received a COVID-19 vaccine. This material consisted of CD4+ T cells from PBMCs cultured with SARS-CoV-2 spike peptides, taken before COVID-19 vaccination. The chain couples TRBV19 to TRBJ2-5, with 9 bases lining up with TRBD1. CDR3 bases: TGTGCCAGTAGTATGGGAGGGACAGGGAAACAAGAGACCCAGTACTTC. Translation: CASSMGGTGKQETQYF.